The next 26 T cell receptor beta chains were all read from a single sample in a study of CD8 T cells in Susac syndrome (dated 2019 in TCRdb). Libraries were constructed by the immunoSEQ multiplex PCR assay. RNA was extracted using the RNeasy kit, and about 0.45 to 1 ug of the RNA was reverse transcribed with random hexamers. Using fastp at Q25 and MiXCR, TCRdb reprocessed the public reads and kept productive beta chains. All rows with the same CDR3 protein become a single entry with the most common DNA and genes. Recorded for this sample are approximately 210,000 distinct CDR3 sequences; less than 95% of them occurred a single time. The top ten clones comprise approximately 0.15% of the sample. Sequencing was done on a sample of CD4+ T cells from PBMCs. The receptors stem from a human donor with Susac syndrome.

The V and J genes are TRBV30 and TRBJ1-4, with a tentative D call TRBD1 (6 bases). The CDR3 totals 12 residues. Trimming pared 3 bases from V and 10 bases from J, leaving 12 bases between. Looked up from germline, CDR1 is GTSNPN and CDR2 is SVGIG (reference sequence). CDR3 sequence (DNA): TGTGCCTGGAGGATGGACAGTGTAAAACTGTTTTTT. Protein sequence: CAWRMDSVKLFF.

This chain connects TRBV4-3 to TRBJ2-2; TRBD2 aligns across 8 bases. CDR3 length equals 18 residues. CDR1 is LGHNA and CDR2 is YSLEER in the germline V gene. Unmatched junction bases numbered 9, after V lost 0 bases and J lost 3 bases. The CDR3 loop reads CASSQDREGIGYTGELFF. The CDR3 DNA is TGCGCCAGCAGCCAAGATCGGGAGGGGATCGGGTACACCGGGGAGCTGTTTTTT.

The chain combines TRBV27 with TRBJ2-7; weak D call: TRBD2 (6 bases). V lost 7 bases to trimming and J lost 2 bases, with 18 bases between them. This CDR3 region has 15 residues. Germline CDR1 is MNHEY and CDR2 is SMNVEV (reference sequence). The DNA for the CDR3 is TGTGCCAGCATGCCGACCCAGGGCGGGACCTACGAGCAGTACTTC. This translates into CASMPTQGGTYEQYF.

The chain has TRBV4-1 and TRBJ1-4; tentatively, D is TRBD1 (6 bases). Germline CDR1 MGHRA, CDR2 YSYEKL. V was shortened by 4 bases and J by 4 bases, with 16 bases between the two germline ends. The CDR3 spans 16 residues. The CDR3 coding sequence is TGCGCCAGCAGCCCCGGAGGGGGAAAAAGTAATGAAAAACTGTTTTTT. Its protein product is CASSPGGGKSNEKLFF.

The chain recombines TRBV5-5 with TRBJ2-6, with 8 positions matching TRBD1. The CDR3 sequence is 17 residues long. Looked up from germline, CDR1 is SGHKS and CDR2 is YYEKEE (reference sequence). V shed 3 bases and J 2 bases; nucleotides not matched to a gene: 7. The CDR3 protein is CASSSGQGGTGANVLTF. The CDR3 region has the DNA TGTGCCAGCAGCTCCGGACAGGGAGGAACTGGGGCCAACGTCCTGACTTTC.

CDR3 loop: CASSLAVGETQYF. The CDR3 coding sequence is TGTGCCAGCAGTTTAGCGGTGGGAGAGACCCAGTACTTC. The chain combines TRBV12-3 or TRBV12-4 with TRBJ2-5; D call uncertain. The CDR3 length is 13 residues. V dropped 0 bases and J dropped 4 bases, with 6 bases sitting between them.

The chain uses TRBV4-1 and TRBJ1-2; TRBD1 matches 7 bases. V lost 1 base, J lost 4 bases, and 6 bases stayed unmatched. The CDR3 is 15 residues long. Germline V gives CDR1 MGHRA, CDR2 YSYEKL. This chain's CDR3 is CASSQGPGGVYGYTF. In nucleotides, the CDR3 is TGCGCCAGCAGCCAAGGTCCAGGGGGTGTCTATGGCTACACCTTC.

The V gene is TRBV6-5, the J gene TRBJ1-2, with 9 bases lining up with TRBD1. V trimming: 5 bases; J trimming: 7 bases; junction bases outside the gene matches: 5. The CDR3 is 13 amino acids. Germline V gene sequence: CDR1 MNHEY, CDR2 SVGAGI. Here the CDR3 DNA reads TGTGCCAGCAGTCCATTGACAGGGGGTGGCTACACCTTC. This codes for CASSPLTGGGYTF.

The chain uses TRBV2 and TRBJ2-1; a weak D match, TRBD2 (6 bases). The germline V gene encodes CDR1 SNHLY and CDR2 FYNNEI. Trimming took 4 bases from V and 6 from J, leaving 19 bases between them. CDR3 length: 16 residues. Written as DNA, the CDR3 is TGTGCCAGCAGTGGATCGGGACTCCCGACATCCAATGAGCAGTTCTTC. Translating it yields CASSGSGLPTSNEQFF. Full variable domain (rest looked up from reference TRBV2 and TRBJ2-1): EPEVTQTPSHQVTQMGQEVILRCVPISNHLYFYWYRQILGQKVEFLVSFYNNEISEKSEIFDDQFSVERPDGSNFTLKIRSTKLEDSAMYFCASSGSGLPTSNEQFFGPGTRLTVL.

The chain joins TRBV29-1 to TRBJ1-1; no clear D gene. The CDR3 covers 13 residues. V was clipped by 2 bases and J by 1 base, with 8 bases between them. The V gene's germline CDR1 is SQVTM and CDR2 ANQGSEA. CDR3 in DNA: TGCAGCGTTGAAATATCAGGGAACACTGAAGCTTTCTTT. Its protein is CSVEISGNTEAFF.

The J gene is TRBJ2-1, the V gene TRBV7-8; 7 bases align to TRBD2. This CDR3 has 15 amino acids. The germline gives CDR1 SGHVS, CDR2 FQNEAQ. V trimming: 5 bases; J trimming: 1 base; junction bases outside the gene matches: 5. Written as DNA, the CDR3 is TGTGCCAGCAGCCCCGTGGGGGGGTCCTACAATGAGCAGTTCTTC. Translation: CASSPVGGSYNEQFF.

The chain recombines TRBV6-5 with TRBJ1-5; 9 bases map to TRBD1. The CDR3 length is 15 residues. The germline CDR1 and CDR2 sequences are MNHEY and SVGAGI. V lost 5 bases and J lost 11; bases outside the gene matches: 13. CDR3 region: CASSPTRQGGEAQHF. In nucleotides, the CDR3 is TGTGCCAGCAGTCCGACCCGACAGGGGGGTGAGGCCCAGCATTTT.

This clonotype has a handful of counts. The chain carries TRBV4-2 and TRBJ1-3; the D gene is possibly TRBD1 (5 bases). CDR3 length: 14 residues. CDR1 LGHNA and CDR2 YNFKEQ come from the germline V gene. Trimming shortened V by 3 bases and J by 3 bases, and 9 bases separated the two germline ends. CDR3 sequence: CASSQQGGGNTIYF. The CDR3 coding sequence is TGTGCCAGCAGCCAGCAGGGTGGTGGAAACACCATATATTTT.

CDR3 in amino acids: CASSFGVDSNQPQHF. The CDR3 coding sequence is TGTGCCAGCAGTTTTGGGGTGGATAGCAATCAGCCCCAGCATTTT. This sequence joins TRBV27 and TRBJ1-5, with D uncertain. CDR1 MNHEY and CDR2 SMNVEV come from the germline V gene (reference sequence). Trimming stripped 3 bases from V and 0 bases from J, with 9 bases between. The length of the CDR3 is 15 residues.

The CDR3 loop is CASGGGEYTGELFF. The CDR3 DNA is TGTGCCAGTGGGGGAGGGGAGTACACCGGGGAGCTGTTTTTT. The rearrangement joins TRBV3-1 to TRBJ2-2; TRBD2 aligns across 7 bases. Unmatched junction bases numbered 7, after V lost 9 bases and J lost 3 bases. This CDR3 has 14 amino acids. Germline values: CDR1 LGHDT, CDR2 YNNKEL (reference sequence).

The rearrangement joins TRBV6-1 to TRBJ2-7; D uncertain. V lost 6 bases and J 3 bases, leaving 9 bases between the germline ends. The CDR3 covers 12 residues. Germline V lookup: CDR1 MNHNS, CDR2 SASEGT. The CDR3 DNA reads as TGTGCCAGCAGGGAGCACGACTACGAGCAGTACTTC. It encodes CASREHDYEQYF.

The chain recombines TRBV18 with TRBJ2-7; D uncertain. The CDR3 consists of 14 residues. The germline V gene has CDR1 KGHSH and CDR2 LQKENI. Trimming shortened V by 2 bases and J by 3 bases, and 11 bases separated the two germline ends. In DNA, the CDR3 is TGTGCCAGCTCACCAGTCCCCGCCGGCTACGAGCAGTACTTC. This gives the protein CASSPVPAGYEQYF.

The chain couples TRBV7-9 to TRBJ1-1; 7 positions match TRBD1. The CDR3 is 15 residues long. J was trimmed by 6 bases and V by 2 bases; bases with no gene match: 9. From germline, CDR1 is SEHNR and CDR2 FQNEAQ (reference sequence). The CDR3 bases are TGTGCCAGCAGCTTATATCTTGGGACAGCATCTGAAGCTTTCTTT. Translated: CASSLYLGTASEAFF.

J is TRBJ2-1 and V is TRBV18, with TRBD2 matching over 10 bases. Germline V gene lookup returns CDR1 KGHSH and CDR2 LQKENI. The CDR3 extends over 14 amino acids. With 9 bases clipped from V and 12 bases from J, the junction kept 14 bases outside the gene matches. CDR3 amino acids: CASKTSGTRQRQFF. CDR3 nucleotides: TGTGCCAGTAAAACTAGCGGGACCCGGCAAAGGCAGTTCTTC.

This chain joins TRBV30 and TRBJ2-1; D may be TRBD1 or TRBD2 (6 bases each). The germline CDR1 and CDR2 sequences are GTSNPN and SVGIG (reference sequence). V was clipped by 3 bases and J by 0 bases, with 15 bases between them. The CDR3 spans 16 residues. The CDR3 spells CAWRKGGASSYNEQFF. The CDR3 DNA follows: TGTGCCTGGAGAAAGGGGGGCGCGAGCTCCTACAATGAGCAGTTCTTC.

The gene calls are TRBV5-4 and TRBJ2-3; D is uncertain. The V gene lost 4 bases and the J gene lost 2 bases, with 5 bases spanning the gap. The CDR3 runs 12 residues. CDR1 is SGHNT, CDR2 YYREEE, per germline (reference sequence). For the CDR3, the DNA is TGTGCCAGCAGCGGCCTCACAGATACGCAGTATTTT. It is translated as CASSGLTDTQYF.

J is TRBJ2-4 and V is TRBV30; TRBD2 matches 11 bases. Germline assignment: CDR1 GTSNPN and CDR2 SVGIG (reference sequence). This CDR3 is 19 amino acids long. The V and J ends lost 0 bases and 6 bases, in that order; junction bases with no gene match: 16. The CDR3 region has the DNA TGTGCCTGGAGTGTACGCATTGGTACTAGCGGGGGAGGACGAAACATTCAGTACTTC. Protein sequence: CAWSVRIGTSGGGRNIQYF.

This clonotype was counted a single time. The V call is TRBV6-5, the J call TRBJ1-5; TRBD1 is a possible D gene (6 bases). CDR1 is MNHEY and CDR2 is SVGAGI in the germline V gene. Trimming stripped 8 bases from V and 5 bases from J, with 10 bases between. The CDR3 covers 12 residues. The CDR3 DNA sequence: TGTGCCAGCGGCAGGGGTTATCAGCCCCAGCATTTT. Amino acids: CASGRGYQPQHF.

The chain uses TRBV19 and TRBJ1-5, with TRBD1 as a possible D gene (5 bases). Per the germline V gene, CDR1 is LNHDA and CDR2 is SQIVND (reference sequence). Trimming took 4 bases from V and 4 from J, leaving 14 bases between them. This CDR3 comprises 15 residues. CDR3 amino acids: CASSRGRSGNQPQHF. In DNA, the CDR3 is TGTGCCAGTAGTAGGGGACGGTCTGGGAATCAGCCCCAGCATTTT.

The V and J genes are TRBV30 and TRBJ2-5; D is ambiguous. Deletions cut 0 bases from V and 4 bases from J, with 6 bases between. Germline V gives CDR1 GTSNPN, CDR2 SVGIG (reference sequence). This CDR3 contains 12 residues. CDR3 in DNA: TGTGCCTGGAGTGTACTACGAGAGACCCAGTACTTC. It specifies CAWSVLRETQYF.

This clonotype has only one observation. This chain uses TRBV12-3 or TRBV12-4 with TRBJ1-1, with 9 positions matching TRBD1. The CDR3 totals 14 residues. J lost 1 base, V lost 6 bases, and 3 bases had no gene match. CDR3 residues: CASRLDRGNTEAFF. As DNA, the CDR3 is TGTGCCAGCAGGTTGGACAGGGGGAACACTGAAGCTTTCTTT.